These T cell receptor beta chains were read from a single sample in a study of cytomegalovirus exposure and HLA in healthy donors. Clones were sequenced by immunoSEQ multiplex PCR, and TCRdb holds only the in-frame ones, with some missing. The sample has 75,000 to 85,000 clones. Sequences were obtained from PBMCs. These receptor sequences come from a man in his fifties in good health and CMV-seronegative. Both conserved end residues are part of each CDR3. A D gene is named only where the DNA matches it firmly.

13,TRBD1,TRBJ2-3,TRBV11-2,TGTGCCAGCAGCTTGGGACAGCCAGATACGCAGTATTTT,CASSLGQPDTQYF
15,NA,TRBJ1-2,TRBV19,TGTGCCAGTAGTCCTCCGGGACACGCTAACTATGGCTACACCTTC,CASSPPGHANYGYTF
15,NA,TRBJ2-1,TRBV4-3,TGCGCCAGCAGCAAAAAGCGGAGCTCCTACAATGAGCAGTTCTTC,CASSKKRSSYNEQFF
11,NA,TRBJ2-7,TRBV30,TGTGCCTGGAGGAGTCGGTACGAGCAGTACTTC,CAWRSRYEQYF
13,TRBD1,TRBJ1-5,TRBV29-1,TGCAGCGTCCGGGACAGGGGTCATCAGCCCCAGCATTTT,CSVRDRGHQPQHF
12,NA,TRBJ1-2,TRBV27,TGTGCCAGCAAAAAAGGGGGTGGCGGCTACACCTTC,CASKKGGGGYTF
13,NA,TRBJ1-1,TRBV19,TGTGCCAGTAGATTACAGGTGGTCACTGAAGCTTTCTTT,CASRLQVVTEAFF
14,TRBD1,TRBJ2-1,TRBV28,TGTGCCAGCAGTAACGACAGGGAGAACAATGAGCAGTTCTTC,CASSNDRENNEQFF
13,TRBD1,TRBJ2-5,TRBV7-9,TGTGCCAGCAGCTTAGAGGGGGCTGAGACCCAGTACTTC,CASSLEGAETQYF
15,NA,TRBJ2-5,TRBV6-5,TGTGCCAGCAGTTTAGAACCGGGTGGACAAGAGACCCAGTACTTC,CASSLEPGGQETQYF